Sequencing of this TCR beta chain was carried out in a study of T cells in Graves' hyperthyroidism and ophthalmopathy. This clonotype occurred a few times. The CDR3 is 14 residues long. Trimming cost V 6 bases and J 4 bases; bases outside gene matches: 5. The germline CDR1 and CDR2 sequences are LNHNV and YYDKDF (reference sequence). Each patient was aged 18 to 65 and had newly diagnosed hyperthyroidism of under 2 months' duration. Researchers took RNA transcripts and amplified the TCR beta CDR3 regions from them. HTBI primers were employed in a first-round RT-PCR of the TCR CDR3. TCRdb processed the multiplex PCR reads anew with MiXCR; each CDR3 protein has one entry. This table has fewer than 350,000 distinct CDR3 sequences, 15% to 20% appearing once.

The TCR originated in a woman between 45 and 60 years old with Graves' hyperthyroidism. The sample was blood. This rearrangement joins TRBV15 to TRBJ2-5, with 10 bases lining up with TRBD1. CDR3 protein: CATSRQGAVETQYF. The CDR3 DNA reads as TGTGCCACCAGTCGACAGGGGGCTGTAGAGACCCAGTACTTC.